The sequence of this T cell receptor (beta chain) was determined in a study of CD8 T cells in Susac syndrome. Random hexamers were used to reverse transcribe roughly 0.5 to 1 ug of RNA. TCRdb recomputed calls from the immunoSEQ multiplex PCR reads with MiXCR, one row per CDR3 protein. The data contain 56,000 or so distinct CDR3 sequences, approximately 95% of them singletons. Negative isolation yielded CD8+ and CD4+ T cells; FACS enriched TEMRA cells. This clonotype was seen just once. Antigen specificity is unknown. Germline V gives CDR1 LGHNA, CDR2 YNFKEQ. Trimming removed 0 bases at V and 4 bases at J, with 9 bases between. The length of the CDR3 is 14 residues. Findings and caveats of the study: Susac-specific public clones in total CD8+ repertoires numbered some 16; in CD8+ TEMRA repertoires, they numbered several.

Sequencing input: CD8+ T cells from PBMCs. This receptor was obtained from a human donor with Susac syndrome. This rearrangement joins TRBV4-2 to TRBJ2-5; D is unclear. The CDR3: CASSQEVAPETQYF. CDR3 sequence (DNA): TGTGCCAGCAGCCAAGAGGTAGCCCCAGAGACCCAGTACTTC.